Listed below are T cell receptor beta chains from one sample, sequenced in a study of cytomegalovirus exposure and HLA in healthy donors. Produced via immunoSEQ multiplex PCR; TCRdb's table is partial and in-frame only. The sample yields about 130,000 clones, about 78% seen once. Sequenced sample: PBMCs. Every receptor here comes from a man over 45 in good health and CMV-seronegative. CDR3s include the opening cysteine and the closing phenylalanine or tryptophan. A D gene is named only where the DNA matches it firmly. A row's size may be missing; if present it is once, few, many or a size class.

CDR3 protein	CDR3 DNA	clone size	D gene	V gene	J gene
CASSLIGRGEETQYF	TGTGCCAGCAGCCTGATTGGACGGGGGGAAGAGACCCAGTACTTC	NA	TRBD2	TRBV28	TRBJ2-5
CASSYWLADSYNEQFF	TGTGCCAGCAGTTATTGGCTAGCGGACTCCTACAATGAGCAGTTCTTC	NA	TRBD2	TRBV6-6	TRBJ2-1
CASSLRGGRYEQYF	TGTGCCAGCAGTTTAAGGGGGGGAAGGTACGAGCAGTACTTC	few	NA	TRBV28	TRBJ2-7
CASSRGSNQPQHF	TGTGCCAGCAGCAGGGGTTCCAATCAGCCCCAGCATTTT	once	NA	TRBV9	TRBJ1-5
CASRRDRGPSEKLFF	TGTGCCAGCAGGCGGGACAGGGGACCATCTGAAAAACTGTTTTTT	NA	TRBD1	TRBV28	TRBJ1-4
CASGPGQINEKLFF	TGTGCCAGCGGACCGGGACAGATTAATGAAAAACTGTTTTTT	NA	TRBD1	TRBV19	TRBJ1-4
CASSPLGDPGDYEQYF	TGCGCCAGCAGCCCCTTAGGGGACCCAGGGGACTACGAGCAGTACTTC	NA	NA	TRBV5-1	TRBJ2-7
CASSSQGGGVGTGELFF	TGTGCCAGCAGCTCCCAGGGCGGAGGGGTAGGAACCGGGGAGCTGTTTTTT	NA	NA	TRBV11-3	TRBJ2-2
CASSLARGSGSGNTIYF	TGTGCCAGCAGTTTAGCCCGGGGATCGGGCTCCGGAAACACCATATATTTT	NA	NA	TRBV28	TRBJ1-3
CASSQGLARQGKYGTEAFF	TGCGCCAGCAGCCAAGGATTGGCCCGACAGGGAAAGTATGGCACTGAAGCTTTCTTT	NA	TRBD1	TRBV4-1	TRBJ1-1
CATMDGNSGNTIYF	TGTGCCACCATGGACGGGAACTCTGGAAACACCATATATTTT	NA	NA	TRBV19	TRBJ1-3
CASRWGGTNEKLFF	TGTGCCAGCAGGTGGGGGGGAACTAATGAAAAACTGTTTTTT	NA	NA	TRBV7-2	TRBJ1-4
CASNLGQEGTGELFF	TGCGCCAGCAACCTGGGACAGGAGGGGACCGGGGAGCTGTTTTTT	once	TRBD1	TRBV5-1	TRBJ2-2
CAGSRSYNEQFF	TGTGCCGGCTCTAGAAGTTACAATGAGCAGTTCTTC	NA	NA	TRBV7-9	TRBJ2-1
CASIRGTGRRETQYF	TGTGCCAGCATTCGCGGGACAGGGAGAAGAGAGACCCAGTACTTC	NA	TRBD1	TRBV28	TRBJ2-5
CASSQAGTGSEKLFF	TGCGCCAGCAGCCAAGCCGGGACAGGGAGTGAAAAACTGTTTTTT	NA	TRBD1	TRBV4-1	TRBJ1-4
CASSLLSRLAGVSETQYF	TGTGCCAGCAGTTTATTGTCTCGACTAGCGGGAGTATCAGAGACCCAGTACTTC	NA	TRBD2	TRBV28	TRBJ2-5
CASSPLSSTDTQYF	TGTGCCAGCAGCCCCCTAAGCAGCACAGATACGCAGTATTTT	few	NA	TRBV7-9	TRBJ2-3
CASRDRESSYEQYF	TGTGCCAGCAGGGACAGGGAGAGCTCCTACGAGCAGTACTTC	NA	TRBD1	TRBV2	TRBJ2-7
CASSPQGGRGTDTQYF	TGTGCCAGCAGCCCGCAGGGCGGGAGGGGCACAGATACGCAGTATTTT	NA	TRBD2	TRBV7-3	TRBJ2-3
CAVSGTGSNEQFF	TGTGCCGTCTCCGGGACAGGGAGCAATGAGCAGTTCTTC	NA	TRBD1	TRBV10-3	TRBJ2-1
CASSQGRGDEQFF	TGTGCCAGTAGCCAGGGGCGAGGGGATGAGCAGTTCTTC	few	NA	TRBV19	TRBJ2-1
CATSRESVGQGFNEQFF	TGTGCCACCAGCAGAGAGAGCGTAGGACAGGGATTCAATGAGCAGTTCTTC	NA	TRBD1	TRBV15	TRBJ2-1
CATTSGHRKETQYF	TGTGCCACCACTTCCGGACATCGGAAAGAGACCCAGTACTTC	few	NA	TRBV19	TRBJ2-5
CSETVQNTEAFF	TGCAGCGAAACAGTTCAGAACACTGAAGCTTTCTTT	NA	NA	TRBV29-1	TRBJ1-1
CASSLGGREQFF	TGTGCCAGCAGTTTGGGCGGGCGAGAGCAGTTCTTC	NA	NA	TRBV27	TRBJ2-1
CASRDGIFNNEQFF	TGTGCCAGCAGAGACGGGATTTTTAACAATGAGCAGTTCTTC	NA	NA	TRBV7-8	TRBJ2-1
CASSESGMNTGELFF	TGTGCCAGCAGTGAGAGCGGGATGAACACCGGGGAGCTGTTTTTT	NA	TRBD2	TRBV2	TRBJ2-2
CASSGSGMNTGELFF	TGTGCCAGCAGTGGTAGCGGGATGAACACCGGGGAGCTGTTTTTT	NA	TRBD2	TRBV2	TRBJ2-2
CASKAGETGETQYF	TGTGCCAGCAAGGCGGGAGAGACGGGGGAGACCCAGTACTTC	NA	TRBD2	TRBV2	TRBJ2-5
CASSQDSHLGAGVLYEQYF	TGTGCCAGCAGCCAAGATTCCCATTTGGGGGCGGGAGTTTTGTACGAGCAGTACTTC	NA	NA	TRBV14	TRBJ2-7
CASSVLSLVSPSDTGELFF	TGTGCCAGCAGTGTCCTCTCCTTGGTTAGCCCGTCCGACACCGGGGAGCTGTTTTTT	NA	NA	TRBV2	TRBJ2-2
CASSSGRASVDGYTF	TGTGCCAGCAGCTCGGGGAGGGCGTCTGTCGATGGCTACACCTTC	NA	NA	TRBV7-9	TRBJ1-2
CASSEVEQFF	TGTGCCAGCAGCGAGGTTGAGCAGTTCTTC	NA	NA	TRBV2	TRBJ2-1
CASSPPPNGQGEAFF	TGTGCCAGCTCACCCCCCCCTAACGGACAGGGGGAAGCTTTCTTT	NA	TRBD1	TRBV18	TRBJ1-1
CASSTDSAQGYGYTF	TGCGCCAGCAGCACCGACAGCGCCCAGGGCTATGGCTACACCTTC	NA	NA	TRBV5-1	TRBJ1-2
CAWSKESNQPQHF	TGTGCCTGGAGCAAGGAGAGCAATCAGCCCCAGCATTTT	NA	NA	TRBV30	TRBJ1-5
CASSSSGYEQYF	TGTGCCAGCAGTTCGTCGGGCTACGAGCAGTACTTC	NA	NA	TRBV2	TRBJ2-7
CSVASGAGNTIYF	TGCAGCGTTGCGTCAGGGGCTGGAAACACCATATATTTT	NA	NA	TRBV29-1	TRBJ1-3
CASSEMTSGTDTQYF	TGTGCCAGCAGTGAGATGACTAGCGGCACAGATACGCAGTATTTT	NA	TRBD2	TRBV2	TRBJ2-3
CASSPNQGDEQYF	TGCGCCAGCAGCCCGAATCAGGGGGACGAGCAGTACTTC	NA	TRBD1	TRBV5-1	TRBJ2-7
CASSPGTGAPEQFF	TGTGCCAGCAGTCCCGGGACAGGGGCGCCTGAGCAGTTCTTC	NA	TRBD1	TRBV6-1	TRBJ2-1
CASSTVDRSPYGYTF	TGTGCCAGCAGCACTGTGGACAGGTCACCCTATGGCTACACCTTC	once	TRBD1	TRBV28	TRBJ1-2